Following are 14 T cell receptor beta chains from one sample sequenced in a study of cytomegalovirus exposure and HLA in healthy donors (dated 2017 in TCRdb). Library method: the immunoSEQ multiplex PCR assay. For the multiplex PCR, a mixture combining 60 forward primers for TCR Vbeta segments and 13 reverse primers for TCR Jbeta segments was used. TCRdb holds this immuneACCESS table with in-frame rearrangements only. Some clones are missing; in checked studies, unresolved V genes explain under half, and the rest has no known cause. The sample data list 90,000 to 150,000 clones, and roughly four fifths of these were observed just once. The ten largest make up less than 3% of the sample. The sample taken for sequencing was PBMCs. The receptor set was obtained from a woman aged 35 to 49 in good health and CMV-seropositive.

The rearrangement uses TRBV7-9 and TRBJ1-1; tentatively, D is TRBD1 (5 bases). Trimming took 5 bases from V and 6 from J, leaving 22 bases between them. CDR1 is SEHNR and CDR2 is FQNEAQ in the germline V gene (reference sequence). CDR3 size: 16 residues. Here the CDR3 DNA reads TGTGCCAGCAGCCAAAAAAGGGGCAGGGAGGGTTCTGAAGCTTTCTTT. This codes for CASSQKRGREGSEAFF.

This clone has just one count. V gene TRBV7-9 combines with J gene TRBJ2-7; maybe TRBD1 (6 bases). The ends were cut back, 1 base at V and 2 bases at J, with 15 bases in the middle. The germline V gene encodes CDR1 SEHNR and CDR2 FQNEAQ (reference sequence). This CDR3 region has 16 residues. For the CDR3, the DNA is TGTGCCAGCAGCTTAGTTACTGGGACACAACCCTACGAGCAGTACTTC. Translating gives CASSLVTGTQPYEQYF.

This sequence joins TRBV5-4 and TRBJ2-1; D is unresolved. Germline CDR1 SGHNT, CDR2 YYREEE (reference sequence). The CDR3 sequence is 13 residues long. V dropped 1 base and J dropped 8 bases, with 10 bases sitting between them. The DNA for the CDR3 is TGTGCCAGCAGCTTGTACGGTTTAGATGAGCAGTTCTTC. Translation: CASSLYGLDEQFF. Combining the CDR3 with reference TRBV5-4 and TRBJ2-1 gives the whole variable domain ETGVTQSPTHLIKTRGQQVTLRCSSQSGHNTVSWYQQALGQGPQFIFQYYREEENGRGNFPPRFSGLQFPNYSSELNVNALELDDSALYLCASSLYGLDEQFFGPGTRLTVL.

The CDR3 DNA sequence: TGTGCCAGCTCACCAAGAGCAGCGGGGGACACCTACGAGCAGTACTTC. It encodes CASSPRAAGDTYEQYF. The V and J genes are TRBV18 and TRBJ2-7, with 8 bases that match TRBD2. With V trimmed by 2 bases and J by 2 bases, 8 bases remained unmatched. The CDR3 spans 16 residues. Germline CDR1 reads KGHSH; CDR2 reads LQKENI.

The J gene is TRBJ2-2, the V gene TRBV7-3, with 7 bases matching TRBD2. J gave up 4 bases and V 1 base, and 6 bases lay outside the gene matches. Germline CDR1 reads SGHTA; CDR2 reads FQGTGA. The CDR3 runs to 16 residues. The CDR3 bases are TGTGCCAGCAGCTTAAACGCCGGGGGGAGCACCGGGGAGCTGTTTTTT. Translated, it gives CASSLNAGGSTGELFF.

The CDR3 loop is CASSPTSGRGGQTQYF. In DNA, the CDR3 is TGCGCCAGCAGCCCGACTAGCGGGAGGGGTGGGCAGACCCAGTACTTC. The rearrangement joins TRBV5-1 to TRBJ2-5, with TRBD2 identical over 14 bases. This CDR3 spans 16 amino acids. CDR1 is SGHRS and CDR2 is YFSETQ in the germline V gene. V was pared by 4 bases and J by 6 bases, with 8 bases of the junction left unmatched.

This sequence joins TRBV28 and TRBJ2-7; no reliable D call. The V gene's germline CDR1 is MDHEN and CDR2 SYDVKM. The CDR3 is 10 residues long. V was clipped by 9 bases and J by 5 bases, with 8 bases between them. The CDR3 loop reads CASQRDEQYF. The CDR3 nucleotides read TGTGCCAGTCAGCGTGACGAGCAGTACTTC. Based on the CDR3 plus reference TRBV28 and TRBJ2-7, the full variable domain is DVKVTQSSRYLVKRTGEKVFLECVQDMDHENMFWYRQDPGLGLRLIYFSYDVKMKEKGDIPEGYSVSREKKERFSLILESASTNQTSMYLCASQRDEQYFGPGTRLTVT.

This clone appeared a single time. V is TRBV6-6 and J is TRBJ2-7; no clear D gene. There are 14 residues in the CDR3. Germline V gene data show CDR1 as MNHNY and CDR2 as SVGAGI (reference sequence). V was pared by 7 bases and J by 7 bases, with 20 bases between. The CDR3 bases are TGTGCCAGCATCGAGGTCGACGCCTCTCGTGAGCAGTACTTC. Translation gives CASIEVDASREQYF.

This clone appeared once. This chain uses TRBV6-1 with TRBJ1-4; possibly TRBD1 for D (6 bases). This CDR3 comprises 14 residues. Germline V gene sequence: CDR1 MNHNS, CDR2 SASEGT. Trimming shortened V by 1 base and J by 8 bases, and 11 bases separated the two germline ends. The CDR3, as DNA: TGTGCCAGCAGTGAAGAACAGGGTGGAGAAAAACTGTTTTTT. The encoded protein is CASSEEQGGEKLFF.

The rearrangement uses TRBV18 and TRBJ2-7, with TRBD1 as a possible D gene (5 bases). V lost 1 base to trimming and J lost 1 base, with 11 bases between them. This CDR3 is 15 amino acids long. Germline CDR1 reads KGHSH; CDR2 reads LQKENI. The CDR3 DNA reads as TGTGCCAGCTCACCACTCCCTCAGGGTTCCTACGAGCAGTACTTC. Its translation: CASSPLPQGSYEQYF.

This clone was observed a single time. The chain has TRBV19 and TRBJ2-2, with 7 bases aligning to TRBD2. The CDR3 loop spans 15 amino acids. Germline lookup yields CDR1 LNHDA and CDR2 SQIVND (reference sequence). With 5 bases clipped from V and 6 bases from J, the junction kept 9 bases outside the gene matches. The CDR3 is CASSFAGVVAGELFF. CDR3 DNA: TGTGCCAGTAGTTTCGCGGGAGTCGTGGCCGGGGAGCTGTTTTTT.

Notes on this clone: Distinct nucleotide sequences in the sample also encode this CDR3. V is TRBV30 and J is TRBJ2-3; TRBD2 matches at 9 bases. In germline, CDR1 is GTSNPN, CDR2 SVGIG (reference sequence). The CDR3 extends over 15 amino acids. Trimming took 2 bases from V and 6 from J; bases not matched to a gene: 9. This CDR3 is CAWSSLGLASDTQYF. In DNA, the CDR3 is TGTGCCTGGAGTTCCCTGGGACTAGCATCCGATACGCAGTATTTT.

The CDR3 DNA reads as TGTGCCAGCAGTTATACAGGGGGCTCTGGAAACACCATATATTTT. Its protein is CASSYTGGSGNTIYF. The chain carries TRBV13 and TRBJ1-3, with 8 bases that match TRBD1. The junction had 4 bases not matched to a gene; V was cut back by 6 bases and J by 0 bases. Germline V gene lookup returns CDR1 PRHDT and CDR2 FYEKMQ (reference sequence). The CDR3 extends over 15 amino acids.

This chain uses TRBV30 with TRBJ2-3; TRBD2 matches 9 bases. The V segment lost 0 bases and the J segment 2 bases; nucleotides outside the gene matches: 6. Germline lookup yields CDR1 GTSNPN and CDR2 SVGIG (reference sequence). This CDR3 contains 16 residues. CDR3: CAWSVTLAGHTDTQYF. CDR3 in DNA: TGTGCCTGGAGTGTAACCCTAGCGGGACACACAGATACGCAGTATTTT.